The 8 T cell receptor beta chains reported below all come from one sample, sequenced in a study of chronic HIV infection and antiretroviral therapy. One entry per CDR3 protein results from TCRdb running MiXCR on the 5' RACE reads. The profile shows more than 30,000 distinct CDR3 sequences, roughly 8.7% of them singletons. Sequenced input: peripheral blood. The receptors shown here come from an adult who had HIV and had not received antiretroviral therapy, or was an uninfected healthy control (not recorded which).

This clonotype appeared a few times. The rearrangement uses TRBV25-1 and TRBJ2-5; weak D call: TRBD1 (6 bases). V was shortened by 0 bases and J by 5 bases, with 10 bases between the two germline ends. Germline lookup yields CDR1 MGHDK and CDR2 SYGVNS. The CDR3 is 14 amino acids. The CDR3 here is CASSEYDRFETQYF. In DNA, the CDR3 is TGTGCCAGCAGTGAATACGACAGGTTCGAGACCCAGTACTTC. The variable domain in full, completed from reference TRBV25-1 and TRBJ2-5, reads EADIYQTPRYLVIGTGKKITLECSQTMGHDKMYWYQQDPGMELHLIHYSYGVNSTEKGDLSSESTVSRIRTEHFPLTLESARPSHTSQYLCASSEYDRFETQYFGPGTRLLVL.

V usage is TRBV4-2 and J usage is TRBJ1-1; no clear D gene. Germline-derived CDR1 and CDR2 are LGHNA and YNFKEQ. V lost 0 bases and J lost 1, with 6 bases in between. The CDR3 loop spans 14 amino acids. CDR3 in amino acids: CASSQDLGNTEAFF. In DNA form, the CDR3 reads TGTGCCAGCAGCCAAGATTTAGGGAACACTGAAGCTTTCTTT.

Many counts were recorded for this clonotype. The genes are TRBV10-3 and TRBJ1-1; no definite D call. Trimming took off 11 bases at V and 6 bases at J, with 19 bases between the two ends. The CDR3 consists of 13 residues. Germline-derived CDR1 and CDR2 are ENHRY and SYGVKD. Here the CDR3 reads CAVGDGELSEAFF. CDR3 in DNA: TGTGCCGTCGGAGATGGGGAACTCTCTGAAGCTTTCTTT.

This chain joins TRBV5-1 and TRBJ2-2, with 9 bases aligning to TRBD2. Trimming at V came to 4 bases and at J to 4 bases, leaving 11 bases not matched to a gene. This CDR3 spans 17 amino acids. CDR1 and CDR2 (germline): SGHRS, YFSETQ. The CDR3 spells CASSATGTSRTTGELFF. As DNA, the CDR3 is TGCGCCAGCAGCGCGACCGGGACTAGCAGGACCACCGGGGAGCTGTTTTTT.

V gene TRBV10-3 combines with J gene TRBJ1-6; unclear D gene. Between the trimmed V and J ends, which lost 10 bases and 9 bases, there was a span of 16 bases. Germline V CDR1 and CDR2: ENHRY, SYGVKD. The CDR3 totals 13 residues. CDR3 residues: CASRLAARSPLHF. As DNA, the CDR3 is TGTGCCAGCAGGCTGGCCGCACGTTCACCCCTCCACTTT.

This clonotype was counted at least ten times. The chain combines TRBV7-9 with TRBJ1-1; possible D gene TRBD1, 6 bases. V lost 5 bases and J lost 4, with 11 bases in between. The CDR3 loop spans 13 amino acids. Germline V gives CDR1 SEHNR, CDR2 FQNEAQ (reference sequence). The CDR3 loop is CASSRGQITEAFF. The CDR3 DNA sequence: TGTGCCAGCAGCCGAGGACAGATCACTGAAGCTTTCTTT.

The CDR3 is CASRGDRPYTEAFF. CDR3 DNA: TGTGCCAGCCGGGGGGACAGACCATACACTGAAGCTTTCTTT. V and J are TRBV2 and TRBJ1-1; 7 nucleotides match TRBD1. Germline CDR1 is SNHLY and CDR2 is FYNNEI. The CDR3 is 14 residues long. The V gene end was trimmed by 8 bases and the J gene end by 3 bases; junction bases not matched to a gene: 9. The complete variable domain, with remaining parts taken from reference TRBV2 and TRBJ1-1, reads EPEVTQTPSHQVTQMGQEVILRCVPISNHLYFYWYRQILGQKVEFLVSFYNNEISEKSEIFDDQFSVERPDGSNFTLKIRSTKLEDSAMYFCASRGDRPYTEAFFGQGTRLTVV.

Ten or more counts support this clonotype. The V call is TRBV10-3, the J call TRBJ1-1; D not resolved. With 0 bases removed from V and 3 bases from J, the gap between germline ends came to 14 bases. CDR3 size: 16 residues. From germline, CDR1 is ENHRY and CDR2 SYGVKD. This CDR3 reads CAISESDGAADTEAFF. CDR3 nucleotide sequence: TGTGCCATCAGTGAGTCCGATGGCGCAGCGGACACTGAAGCTTTCTTT.